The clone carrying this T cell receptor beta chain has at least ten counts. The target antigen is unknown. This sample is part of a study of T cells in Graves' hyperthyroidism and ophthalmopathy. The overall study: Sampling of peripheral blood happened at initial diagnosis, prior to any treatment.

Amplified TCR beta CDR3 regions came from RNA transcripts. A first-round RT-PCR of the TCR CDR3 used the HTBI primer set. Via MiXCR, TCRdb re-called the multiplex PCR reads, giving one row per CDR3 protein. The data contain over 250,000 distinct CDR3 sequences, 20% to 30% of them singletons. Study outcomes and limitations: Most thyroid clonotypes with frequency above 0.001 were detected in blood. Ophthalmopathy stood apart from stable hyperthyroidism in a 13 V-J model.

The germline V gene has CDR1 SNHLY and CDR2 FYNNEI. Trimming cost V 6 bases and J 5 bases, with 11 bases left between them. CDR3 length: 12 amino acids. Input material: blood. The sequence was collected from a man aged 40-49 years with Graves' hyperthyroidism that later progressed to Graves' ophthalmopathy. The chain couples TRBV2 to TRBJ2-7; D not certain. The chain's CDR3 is CASRPELNEQYF. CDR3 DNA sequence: TGTGCCAGCAGGCCAGAGCTGAACGAGCAGTACTTC.